This T cell receptor (beta chain) was sequenced during a study of blood T cell repertoires in COVID-19. Study processing details: From reference gene primer amplification, estimates of nucleated cell counts were derived. Data came from immunoSEQ multiplex PCR; TCRdb stores just in-frame clones and leaves some out. V and J calls and clone size are copied from that table; D and trimming were computed from the DNA. The data hold a few hundred thousand clones, with around 85% observed a single time. CDR1 and CDR2 from the germline V gene are SGHNT and YYREEE (reference sequence). Trimming took 0 bases from V and 9 from J; bases not matched to a gene: 4. The CDR3 has 14 residues.

The specimen sequenced was PBMCs or T cells enriched from blood (not recorded which). The TCR comes from a middle-aged man who had recovered from COVID-19. This chain links TRBV5-4 with TRBJ2-1, with TRBD1 identical over 9 bases. The CDR3 here is CASSLDRGRLEQFF. CDR3 coding DNA: TGTGCCAGCAGCTTGGACAGGGGGCGTCTTGAGCAGTTCTTC.